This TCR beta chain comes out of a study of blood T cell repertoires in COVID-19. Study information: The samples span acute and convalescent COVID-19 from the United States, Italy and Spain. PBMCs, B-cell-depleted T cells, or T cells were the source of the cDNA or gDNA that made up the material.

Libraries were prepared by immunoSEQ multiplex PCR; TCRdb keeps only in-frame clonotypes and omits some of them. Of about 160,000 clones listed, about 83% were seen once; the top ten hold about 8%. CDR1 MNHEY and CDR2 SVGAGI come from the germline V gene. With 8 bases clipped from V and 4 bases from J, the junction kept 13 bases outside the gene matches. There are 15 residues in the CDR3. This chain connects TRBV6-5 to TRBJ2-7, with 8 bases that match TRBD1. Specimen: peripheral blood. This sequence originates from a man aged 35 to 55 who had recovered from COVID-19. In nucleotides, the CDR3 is TGTGCCAGCCGCACCCCGGCGACAGGGGAATACGAGCAGTACTTC. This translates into CASRTPATGEYEQYF.